This T cell receptor beta chain emerged from a study of beta chain features in type 1 diabetes. Isolation of CD4+ naive, central memory, regulatory and stem cell-like memory cells was achieved by sorting via CD45RO/CCR7/CD25/CD127/CD95/CD27. This CDR3 contains 13 residues. The V end was cut by 5 bases, the J end by 6 bases, with 12 bases between. Germline CDR1 is SGHTA and CDR2 is FQGNSA. What was sequenced were expressed TCRB transcripts, since all of the isolated RNA had been reverse transcribed. This table comes from immunoSEQ multiplex PCR, and its TCRdb copy is limited to in-frame clones, with some not included. This table has 350,000 to 450,000 clones, around 15% appearing once. This clone was counted only a few times.

The receptor was isolated from a woman aged 18-35 years in good health. The material sequenced was naive CD4+ T cells from blood. The chain combines TRBV7-2 with TRBJ2-3, with a weak D call TRBD2 (5 bases). The CDR3: CASSPGKWDTQYF. The DNA of the CDR3 is TGTGCCAGCAGCCCCGGGAAGTGGGATACGCAGTATTTT.